This TCR beta chain derives from a study of CD8+ T cells in alopecia areata. Background on the study: The drug, oral tofacitinib, was given to treated patients at 5 to 10 mg twice daily. Overall study findings and caveats: In lesional scalp, particularly from alopecia totalis/universalis, clonality was higher than in normal scalp.

Comments on this clone: Its antigen is as yet unknown.

TCR sequencing used cDNA made by reverse transcription of extracted RNA. Measured with immunoSEQ multiplex PCR; TCRdb has only the in-frame clones, and not every one. The table includes over 50,000 clones, around half detected once. The CDR3 covers 11 residues. The V gene lost 4 bases and the J gene lost 6 bases, with 9 bases spanning the gap. Looked up from germline, CDR1 is SQVTM and CDR2 is ANQGSEA. This clonotype originated in a human donor with alopecia areata. The chain couples TRBV29-1 to TRBJ1-2; unclear D gene. Specimen: CD8+ T cells sorted from blood, collected at week 0. CDR3 sequence reads: CSVVVEDGYTF. DNA of the CDR3: TGCAGCGTTGTGGTTGAGGATGGCTACACCTTC. The whole variable domain, filled in from reference TRBV29-1 and TRBJ1-2, reads SAVISQKPSRDICQRGTSLTIQCQVDSQVTMMFWYRQQPGQSLTLIATANQGSEATYESGFVIDKFPISRPNLTFSTLTVSNMSPEDSSIYLCSVVVEDGYTFGSGTRLTVV.